The next 10 T cell receptor beta chains were all read from a single sample in a study of human T cells and chemical hapten exposure. TCRdb processed the RACE reads anew with MiXCR; each CDR3 protein has one entry. The sample holds under 300,000 distinct CDR3 sequences, just under 8% seen once. Stated time point: pre-sensitization, week 0. Treatment denoted: therapeutic diphenylcyclopropenone sensitization with weekly scalp DPC. The starting material was whole blood, obtained in connection with sensitization to the hapten diphenylcyclopropenone (DPC). Receptors originate from a man aged 18 to 30 with alopecia areata. Some clones in this sample may be carry-over from other donors' samples.

This clonotype was seen a few times. The chain recombines TRBV6-1 with TRBJ1-5, with D unclear. V was clipped by 5 bases and J by 2 bases, with 16 bases between them. CDR3 length: 16 residues. Germline-derived CDR1 and CDR2 are MNHNS and SASEGT. DNA for the CDR3: TGTGCCAGCAGTTCCTTATCGGTCGCGGGCAATCAGCCCCAGCATTTT. As protein: CASSSLSVAGNQPQHF.

This clonotype showed up many times. The chain employs TRBV6-5 and TRBJ1-6; maybe TRBD1 (5 bases). Deletions cut 7 bases from V and 7 bases from J, with 17 bases between. This CDR3 spans 15 amino acids. Germline lookup yields CDR1 MNHEY and CDR2 SVGAGI. The CDR3 DNA reads TGTGCCAGCACCCGAAAGTCCGGGGCAAATTCACCCCTCCACTTT. It encodes CASTRKSGANSPLHF.

This clonotype was recorded many times. The chain is built from TRBV10-3 and TRBJ1-2; 9 positions match TRBD1. After removal of 10 bases from V and 8 bases from J, the junction contained 5 bases not matched to a gene. This CDR3 has 11 amino acids. Per the germline V gene, CDR1 is ENHRY and CDR2 is SYGVKD. The CDR3 spells CATRDRDGYTF. CDR3 DNA sequence: TGTGCCACCAGGGACAGGGACGGCTACACCTTC.

This clonotype was detected a few times. The CDR3 loop is CASSLAPWTDSNQPQHF. The DNA for the CDR3 is TGTGCCAGCAGCTTAGCGCCTTGGACAGATAGCAATCAGCCCCAGCATTTT. The chain combines TRBV7-6 with TRBJ1-5, with D possibly being TRBD1 (6 bases). Germline V gene lookup returns CDR1 SGHVS and CDR2 FNYEAQ. V gave up 0 bases and J gave up 0 bases, with 12 bases separating them. The CDR3 is 17 amino acids.

This clonotype was found a few times. V usage is TRBV4-3 and J usage is TRBJ2-1; the match to TRBD2 covers 8 bases. The CDR3 contains 15 residues. Germline CDR1 is LGHNA and CDR2 is YSLEER. After removal of 1 base from V and 3 bases from J, the junction contained 2 bases not matched to a gene. CDR3 loop: CASSQGLAIYNEQFF. CDR3 in DNA: TGCGCCAGCAGCCAAGGACTAGCGATCTACAATGAGCAGTTCTTC.

This clonotype was seen more than once but under ten times. The chain links TRBV6-1 to TRBJ1-1; D not resolved. Trimming removed 8 bases from V and 1 base from J, with 8 bases in between. Germline-derived CDR1 and CDR2 are MNHNS and SASEGT. CDR3 size: 12 residues. This CDR3 is CASQKTNTEAFF. The CDR3, as DNA: TGTGCCAGCCAGAAGACGAACACTGAAGCTTTCTTT.

V usage is TRBV28 and J usage is TRBJ2-7; D is unresolved. V was trimmed by 3 bases and J by 5 bases, leaving 14 bases between them. CDR3 length equals 14 residues. Germline CDR1 MDHEN, CDR2 SYDVKM. CDR3 region: CASSFRQDLDEQYF. CDR3 in DNA: TGTGCCAGCAGTTTTAGGCAGGATCTTGACGAGCAGTACTTC.

This clonotype occurred a few times. This rearrangement joins TRBV5-1 to TRBJ1-1, with TRBD1 as a possible D gene (6 bases). Per the germline V gene, CDR1 is SGHRS and CDR2 is YFSETQ. The CDR3 contains 15 residues. The V gene lost 0 bases and the J gene lost 4 bases, with 13 bases spanning the gap. The CDR3 loop reads CASSLEPGARTEAFF. The CDR3, as DNA: TGCGCCAGCAGCTTGGAGCCGGGGGCCCGCACTGAAGCTTTCTTT.

This clonotype was seen many times. The rearrangement joins TRBV6-6 to TRBJ2-7; TRBD1 aligns across 11 bases. This CDR3 has 14 amino acids. CDR1 is MNHNY, CDR2 SVGAGI, per germline (reference sequence). V lost 4 bases, J lost 6 bases, and 5 bases stayed unmatched. The CDR3 DNA sequence: TGTGCCAGCAGTTCAGGACAGGGGGCCCGCGAGCAGTACTTC. Its protein product is CASSSGQGAREQYF.

This clonotype was picked up a small number of times. This chain connects TRBV20-1 to TRBJ2-1; tentatively, D is TRBD1 (6 bases). Trimming removed 3 bases from V and 0 bases from J, with 12 bases in between. Germline V gene data show CDR1 as DFQATT and CDR2 as SNEGSKA (reference sequence). This CDR3 has 15 amino acids. In DNA, the CDR3 is TGCAGTGCTAGTGGGGGCGGCGGCTCCTACAATGAGCAGTTCTTC. This sequence encodes CSASGGGGSYNEQFF.